This TCR beta chain was identified during a study of blood T cell repertoires in COVID-19. Across the study: Sites across the United States, Italy and Spain contributed samples from acute and convalescent COVID-19. T cells, B-cell-depleted T cells, or PBMCs supplied cDNA or gDNA.

In germline, CDR1 is MDHEN, CDR2 SYDVKM. The CDR3 sequence is 15 residues long. V shed 6 bases and J 9 bases; nucleotides not matched to a gene: 15. The Seattle patients joined while their infection was active and were tracked longitudinally afterward. Study processing details: Amplification of reference gene primers provided the estimated nucleated cell counts. Using immunoSEQ multiplex PCR, the repertoire was profiled, and TCRdb retains in-frame clones only, with some absent. V, J and clone size derive from that table, while D and trimming were established from the DNA sequence. The sample includes some 370,000 clones, about 87% seen only once; the top ten take over 9.5%.

Sequenced input: peripheral blood. The origin of this receptor is a woman under 40 with COVID-19, enrolled during active disease. This rearrangement joins TRBV28 to TRBJ2-7; the match to TRBD1 covers 9 bases. The CDR3, as DNA: TGTGCCAGCAGCATACTCCGGACAGGGGAAGGGAGGCAGTACTTC. It yields the protein CASSILRTGEGRQYF.